The present T cell receptor beta chain was sequenced within a study of shared clonotypes between healthy human individuals. Study as a whole: Every donor yielded three CD4 naive, three CD4 memory, two CD8 naive and one CD8 memory plate.

Produced via immunoSEQ multiplex PCR; TCRdb's table is partial and in-frame only. The sample records more than 2,000,000 clones, approximately 90% being singletons. Study conclusions and caveats: The rarefaction results pointed to incomplete sorted-subset sequencing despite large depth.

Note on this clone: Its matching antigen is unknown.

There are 15 residues in the CDR3. V dropped 3 bases and J dropped 6 bases, with 19 bases sitting between them. Germline CDR1 reads SGHRS; CDR2 reads YFSETQ. This clonotype originated in a man younger than 35 in good health. This chain connects TRBV5-1 to TRBJ2-7; weak D call: TRBD1 (5 bases). Sequencing input: naive CD4+ T cells sorted from blood. Subset of the sample: CD45RA+ positively selected. CDR3 sequence reads: CASSSTLGQTSEQYF. The CDR3 DNA reads as TGCGCCAGCAGCTCGACCTTGGGGCAAACCTCCGAGCAGTACTTC. The whole variable domain, remainder taken from reference TRBV5-1 and TRBJ2-7, is KAGVTQTPRYLIKTRGQQVTLSCSPISGHRSVSWYQQTPGQGLQFLFEYFSETQRNKGNFPGRFSGRQFSNSRSEMNVSTLELGDSALYLCASSSTLGQTSEQYFGPGTRLTVT.